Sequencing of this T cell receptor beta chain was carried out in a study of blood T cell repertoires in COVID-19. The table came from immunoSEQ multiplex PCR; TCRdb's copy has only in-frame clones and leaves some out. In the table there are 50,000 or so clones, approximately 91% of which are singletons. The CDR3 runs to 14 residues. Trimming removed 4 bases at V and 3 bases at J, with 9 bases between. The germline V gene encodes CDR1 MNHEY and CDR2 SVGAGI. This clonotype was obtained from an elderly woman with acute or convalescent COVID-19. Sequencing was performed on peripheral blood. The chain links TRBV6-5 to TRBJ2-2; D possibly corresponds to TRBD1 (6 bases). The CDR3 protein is CASSFGQYTGELFF. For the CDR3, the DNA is TGTGCCAGCAGTTTTGGACAGTACACCGGGGAGCTGTTTTTT.